The T cell receptor (beta chain) described here comes from a study of T cell repertoires in cytomegalovirus infection (dated by TCRdb to about 2019). About the full investigation: Alongside well-studied HLA-B-restricted epitopes, the peptide stimulations were aimed at recently identified HLA-C-restricted CMV epitopes, whose presentation resists viral immunomodulation. Donor HLA type was relevant to the analysis, because carriage of CMV infection together with the matching HLA type was indicated by public TCR beta signatures. Results the study describes overall, beyond this receptor: The ex vivo response was dominated by HLA-C-restricted CMV-specific TCR beta clonotypes, and the single most frequent clonotype in two of eight donors was supplied by these HLA-C-restricted clonotypes. In both this cohort and an independent 352-donor cohort, the cumulative frequency of public TCR beta family members distinguished carriers of CMV infection plus the relevant HLA type.

From the germline V gene, CDR1 is SNHLY and CDR2 is FYNNEI. The CDR3 goes from the cysteine to the phenylalanine over 13 residues. The retained sequence is limited to the CDR3, 39 bases, with the frame set at the first base. The V end loses 7 bases and the J end loses 10 bases, and a stretch of 18 bases separates them. Taken with the paper, the label for treatment or condition translates to: in vitro stimulation with specific CMV peptide epitopes to enrich CMV-specific T cells. Instrument on record: Illumina HiSeq 1500. TCRdb reran the public reads through fastp at Q25 and MiXCR, keeping productive beta chains. Under each unique CDR3 protein, matching rows form one entry showing the most common genes and DNA. For this sample there are tens of thousands of distinct CDR3 sequences; about 44% appear just once. Over 85% of the sample rests with the top ten. As for this clonotype: Its antigen has not been determined. Per-base quality was not reported, and no clone a single base away is much larger than it.

This receptor was identified in a human donor in good health (CMV status not recorded). Some clones in this sample may be carry-over from other donors' samples. The chain is encoded by TRBV2 joined to TRBJ2-3; a tentative D match to TRBD2 spans 5 bases. Sequences were derived from CD8+ T cells from cultured PBMCs, sampled from culture after CMV antigen stimulation. The CDR3 is CASTQTVGLPQYF. The DNA sequence is as follows: TGTGCCAGCACCCAAACCGTAGGACTTCCGCAGTATTTT.